A single sample gave rise to the 3 T cell receptor beta chains below, sequenced in a study of human T cells and chemical hapten exposure. TCRdb re-analysed the RACE reads in MiXCR, keeping a single row per CDR3 protein. Here the sample spans about 190,000 distinct CDR3 sequences, more than 20% being singletons. The time point is: patch test 3, about 24 weeks after DPC sensitization. Indicated treatment: therapeutic diphenylcyclopropenone sensitization with weekly scalp DPC. The material sequenced was whole blood, taken in connection with sensitization to the hapten diphenylcyclopropenone (DPC). The receptor source for this set is a woman aged 40-49 years with alopecia areata. Some clones in this sample may be carry-over from other donors' samples.

The J gene is TRBJ1-5, the V gene TRBV28; a possible D gene is TRBD1 (6 bases). The CDR3 is 13 residues long. The V and J ends lost 5 bases and 7 bases respectively, with 12 bases between them. Germline V lookup: CDR1 MDHEN, CDR2 SYDVKM. CDR3 loop: CASSGTGRQPQHF. CDR3 DNA: TGTGCCAGCAGTGGAACAGGGAGACAGCCCCAGCATTTT. Full variable domain (remainder filled in from reference TRBV28 and TRBJ1-5): DVKVTQSSRYLVKRTGEKVFLECVQDMDHENMFWYRQDPGLGLRLIYFSYDVKMKEKGDIPEGYSVSREKKERFSLILESASTNQTSMYLCASSGTGRQPQHFGDGTRLSIL.

This clonotype was seen a few times. The rearrangement joins TRBV6-2 or TRBV6-3 to TRBJ2-7; D not resolved. V lost 5 bases to trimming and J lost 6 bases, with 8 bases between them. Germline lookup yields CDR1 MNHEY and CDR2 SVGEGT. The CDR3 loop spans 11 amino acids. CDR3 in DNA: TGTGCCAGCAGTGACCTTTCCGAGCAGTACTTC. Its protein is CASSDLSEQYF.

This clonotype was recorded a few times. J is TRBJ2-3 and V is TRBV27; D is undetermined. Germline CDR1 MNHEY, CDR2 SMNVEV (reference sequence). V was cut by 8 bases and J by 0 bases, with 6 bases left in between. The CDR3 sequence is 12 residues long. The CDR3 protein is CASARSTDTQYF. The CDR3 coding sequence is TGTGCCAGCGCTCGGAGCACAGATACGCAGTATTTT.